This TCR beta chain was identified in a study of T cells after yellow fever vaccination. Study outcomes and limitations: Boosting was followed by the reappearance of most primary-vaccination clones (roughly 95% CD4, around 91% CD8).

Trimming at V came to 5 bases and at J to 0 bases, leaving 3 bases not matched to a gene. This CDR3 region has 15 residues. Germline V gives CDR1 SEHNR, CDR2 FQNEAQ (reference sequence). Using its own MiXCR run on the 5' RACE reads, TCRdb lists one record per CDR3 protein. The table has about 630,000 distinct CDR3 sequences, 12% seen once; the top ten hold about 15%. A note on this clonotype: Its matching antigen is unknown.

The sequencing used PBMCs, collected on the day of the yellow fever booster vaccination. This clonotype originated in a young man who received the YFV17D yellow fever vaccine. The V gene is TRBV7-9, the J gene TRBJ2-7; 11 positions agree with TRBD2. The CDR3 DNA follows: TGTGCCAGCAGCAACCTAGCGGGAGGCTCCTACGAGCAGTACTTC. It specifies CASSNLAGGSYEQYF. Variable domain in full (rest from reference TRBV7-9 and TRBJ2-7): DTGVSQNPRHKITKRGQNVTFRCDPISEHNRLYWYRQTLGQGPEFLTYFQNEAQLEKSRLLSDRFSAERPKGSFSTLEIQRTEQGDSAMYLCASSNLAGGSYEQYFGPGTRLTVT.